This record covers a single T cell receptor (beta chain). Its cognate antigen is unknown. This specimen comes from a study of T cell repertoires in cytomegalovirus infection. At the level of the study: Epitope selection comprised recently identified HLA-C-restricted CMV epitopes and well-studied HLA-B-restricted CMV epitopes. The public TCR beta signatures pointed to both CMV infection and matching HLA type.

V trimming: 3 bases; J trimming: 6 bases; junction bases outside the gene matches: 8. This CDR3 contains 15 residues. Germline V gene sequence: CDR1 SEHNR, CDR2 FQNEAQ (reference sequence). Via MiXCR, TCRdb re-called the reads, giving one row per CDR3 protein. The profile shows 650,000 to 900,000 distinct CDR3 sequences, roughly 29% of them singletons. This rearrangement joins TRBV7-9 to TRBJ2-5; 9 nucleotides align to TRBD1. The sequence was collected from a human donor in good health (CMV status not recorded). Some clones in this sample may be carry-over from other donors' samples. The starting material was cultured CD8+ T cells from PBMCs, obtained from culture after CMV antigen stimulation. CDR3 sequence reads: CASSLPTGGAKTQYF. CDR3 DNA: TGTGCCAGCAGCTTGCCTACAGGGGGCGCGAAGACCCAGTACTTC.